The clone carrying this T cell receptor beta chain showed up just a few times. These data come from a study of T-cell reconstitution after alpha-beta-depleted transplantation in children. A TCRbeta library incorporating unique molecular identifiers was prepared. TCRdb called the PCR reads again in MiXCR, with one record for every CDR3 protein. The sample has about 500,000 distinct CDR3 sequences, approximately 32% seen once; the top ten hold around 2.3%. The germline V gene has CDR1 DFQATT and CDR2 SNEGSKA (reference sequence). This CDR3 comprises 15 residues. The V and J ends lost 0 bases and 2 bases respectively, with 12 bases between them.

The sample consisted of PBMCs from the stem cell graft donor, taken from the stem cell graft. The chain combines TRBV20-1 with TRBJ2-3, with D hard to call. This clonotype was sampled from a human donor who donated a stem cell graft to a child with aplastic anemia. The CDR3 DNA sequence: TGCAGTGCTAGAGATTCTTCGTTTTTCACAGATACGCAGTATTTT. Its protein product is CSARDSSFFTDTQYF.